The 6 T cell receptor beta chains listed next were all sequenced from one sample in a study of OX40 agonist ivuxolimab in advanced cancers. Clones were read by immunoSEQ multiplex PCR, and TCRdb kept only the in-frame ones, dropping some. The sample includes fewer than 25,000 clones, around nine tenths seen only once; the top ten take approximately 25%. Sequences were derived from CD4+ or CD8+ T cells sorted from blood, sampled in a trial of the OX40 agonist ivuxolimab. The receptor source for this set is an adult with an advanced solid tumor such as melanoma, head and neck, liver or kidney cancer.

This clone was seen a handful of times. The CDR3 DNA reads TGCGCCAGCAGCCAAGAGTCCAAGGGGGCCTATGGCTACACCTTC. Translated, it gives CASSQESKGAYGYTF. V usage is TRBV4-1 and J usage is TRBJ1-2, with TRBD1 matching over 7 bases. CDR1 is MGHRA, CDR2 YSYEKL, per germline. The CDR3 loop spans 15 amino acids. The J segment lost 4 bases and the V segment lost 0 bases, leaving 5 bases of the junction unmatched.

The chain recombines TRBV2 with TRBJ2-7; D may correspond to TRBD1 or TRBD2 (5 bases each). CDR1 and CDR2 (germline): SNHLY, FYNNEI. The CDR3 length is 12 residues. The V end lost 3 bases, the J end lost 3 bases, and 6 bases lay between the germline ends. The CDR3, as DNA: TGTGCCAGCAGTGAGGGGGACTACGAGCAGTACTTC. This gives the protein CASSEGDYEQYF.

The J gene is TRBJ2-6, the V gene TRBV6-5; no reliable D call. CDR1 MNHEY and CDR2 SVGAGI come from the germline V gene. CDR3 length equals 14 residues. V dropped 0 bases and J dropped 3 bases, with 3 bases sitting between them. The CDR3, as DNA: TGTGCCAGCAGTTACTCGGATGGGGCCAACGTCCTGACTTTC. Its translation is CASSYSDGANVLTF.

The rearrangement joins TRBV28 to TRBJ1-3; D gene uncertain. Germline CDR1 and CDR2: MDHEN and SYDVKM. This CDR3 has 17 amino acids. Trimming removed 4 bases from V and 4 bases from J, with 20 bases in between. CDR3 loop: CASSYREGPLRGNTIYF. CDR3 coding DNA: TGTGCCAGCAGTTATCGAGAGGGCCCCTTACGGGGAAACACCATATATTTT. The full variable domain, rest sourced from reference TRBV28 and TRBJ1-3, is DVKVTQSSRYLVKRTGEKVFLECVQDMDHENMFWYRQDPGLGLRLIYFSYDVKMKEKGDIPEGYSVSREKKERFSLILESASTNQTSMYLCASSYREGPLRGNTIYFGEGSWLTVV.

This clone turned up a few times. The chain couples TRBV29-1 to TRBJ1-4, with TRBD1 as a possible D gene (5 bases). V lost 4 bases, J lost 4 bases, and 7 bases lay in between. Germline V CDR1 and CDR2: SQVTM, ANQGSEA. The CDR3 runs to 12 residues. In DNA form, the CDR3 reads TGCAGCGTTGGACAGAGTAATGAAAAACTGTTTTTT. Protein product: CSVGQSNEKLFF. Looking up the rest from reference TRBV29-1 and TRBJ1-4 gives the full variable domain: SAVISQKPSRDICQRGTSLTIQCQVDSQVTMMFWYRQQPGQSLTLIATANQGSEATYESGFVIDKFPISRPNLTFSTLTVSNMSPEDSSIYLCSVGQSNEKLFFGSGTQLSVL.

The chain employs TRBV7-9 and TRBJ1-4, with D unclear. The V end was cut by 5 bases, the J end by 7 bases, with 8 bases between. The length of the CDR3 is 12 residues. CDR1 and CDR2 from the germline V gene are SEHNR and FQNEAQ (reference sequence). CDR3 loop: CASSSQGEKLFF. DNA for the CDR3: TGTGCCAGCAGCAGCCAAGGTGAAAAACTGTTTTTT. Together with reference TRBV7-9 and TRBJ1-4, the CDR3 gives the full variable domain: DTGVSQNPRHKITKRGQNVTFRCDPISEHNRLYWYRQTLGQGPEFLTYFQNEAQLEKSRLLSDRFSAERPKGSFSTLEIQRTEQGDSAMYLCASSSQGEKLFFGSGTQLSVL.